These 19 T cell receptor beta chains originate from one sample sequenced in a study of CD8 T cells in Susac syndrome. RNA was extracted with the RNeasy kit, and a quantity of roughly 0.5 to 1 ug was reverse transcribed using random hexamers. A single record per CDR3 protein comes from TCRdb applying MiXCR to the immunoSEQ multiplex PCR reads. The sample includes approximately 190,000 distinct CDR3 sequences, approximately 95% seen only once; the top ten take around 0.16%. The sequenced sample consisted of CD8+ T cells from PBMCs. All receptors derive from a human donor with Susac syndrome.

This clonotype occurred once. V and J are TRBV2 and TRBJ2-1; possible D gene TRBD1, 6 bases. Trimming removed 7 bases at V and 0 bases at J, with 13 bases between. Germline V gene sequence: CDR1 SNHLY, CDR2 FYNNEI. The CDR3 has 15 amino acids. DNA of the CDR3: TGTGCCAGCACCCACGACAGGAGCTCCTACAATGAGCAGTTCTTC. Residues: CASTHDRSSYNEQFF.

V and J are TRBV29-1 and TRBJ2-7, with TRBD2 matching 8 bases. Unmatched junction bases numbered 15, after V lost 5 bases and J lost 3 bases. Germline loops: CDR1 SQVTM, CDR2 ANQGSEA. The CDR3 is 16 residues long. CDR3 in amino acids: CSVTKPSGRNGYEQYF. The CDR3 DNA is TGCAGCGTTACTAAACCGAGCGGGAGAAATGGCTACGAGCAGTACTTC.

This chain joins TRBV28 and TRBJ2-7; D is perhaps TRBD2 (5 bases). The CDR3 runs to 12 residues. Germline V gene data show CDR1 as MDHEN and CDR2 as SYDVKM. V gave up 2 bases and J gave up 11 bases, with 13 bases separating them. The CDR3, as DNA: TGTGCCAGCAGTTTAGCGGGCGAGATAGAGTACTTC. It yields the protein CASSLAGEIEYF.

The chain links TRBV10-1 to TRBJ2-3; TRBD2 matches 13 bases. Germline assignment: CDR1 WNHNN and CDR2 SYGVQD (reference sequence). The CDR3 extends over 16 amino acids. Trimming removed 3 bases from V and 6 bases from J; junction bases left unmatched: 6. The chain's CDR3 is CASSDPGLAGSDTQYF. The CDR3 DNA follows: TGCGCCAGCAGTGATCCGGGACTAGCGGGGTCGGATACGCAGTATTTT.

This sequence joins TRBV9 and TRBJ2-6; 7 nucleotides agree with TRBD1. The CDR3 loop spans 17 amino acids. Unmatched junction bases numbered 7, after V lost 4 bases and J lost 0 bases. The germline CDR1 and CDR2 sequences are SGDLS and YYNGEE. CDR3 sequence reads: CASSSRTGTSGANVLTF. The CDR3 DNA is TGTGCCAGCAGCTCCCGGACAGGAACCTCTGGGGCCAACGTCCTGACTTTC.

This chain joins TRBV12-3 or TRBV12-4 and TRBJ2-3, with D uncertain. Trimming stripped 3 bases from V and 0 bases from J, with 10 bases between. This CDR3 is built from 15 residues. Here the CDR3 reads CASSFGHYSTDTQYF. CDR3 in DNA: TGTGCCAGCAGTTTCGGCCACTATAGCACAGATACGCAGTATTTT.

The chain joins TRBV12-3 or TRBV12-4 to TRBJ1-3; D is perhaps TRBD1 (6 bases). The CDR3 extends over 14 amino acids. V was shortened by 6 bases and J by 2 bases, with 11 bases between the two germline ends. Written as DNA, the CDR3 is TGTGCCAGCAGCATAGGGGGGACTGGAAACACCATATATTTT. Amino acids: CASSIGGTGNTIYF.

V usage is TRBV11-2 and J usage is TRBJ2-3, with D perhaps TRBD2 (6 bases). Germline V lookup: CDR1 SGHAT, CDR2 FQNNGV. CDR3 size: 14 residues. The ends were cut back, 1 base at V and 4 bases at J, with 9 bases in the middle. CDR3 sequence reads: CASSLAGVADTQYF. The CDR3 nucleotides read TGTGCCAGCAGCTTAGCGGGGGTAGCAGATACGCAGTATTTT.

This chain uses TRBV27 with TRBJ1-1, with TRBD1 identical over 8 bases. The trim removed 4 bases at V and 0 bases at J, leaving 4 bases unmatched. Per germline, CDR1 MNHEY and CDR2 SMNVEV (reference sequence). CDR3 size: 15 residues. CDR3 in DNA: TGTGCCAGCAGTTCAAGGGACAGGTTGAACACTGAAGCTTTCTTT. Translating gives CASSSRDRLNTEAFF.

The genes are TRBV20-1 and TRBJ1-2, with a weak D call TRBD1 (6 bases). V dropped 3 bases and J dropped 1 base, with 15 bases sitting between them. This CDR3 has 15 amino acids. CDR1 DFQATT and CDR2 SNEGSKA come from the germline V gene (reference sequence). CDR3 sequence (DNA): TGCAGTGCTAGTAACAGGGTTTCGGGTAACTATGGCTACACCTTC. Encoded protein: CSASNRVSGNYGYTF.

This clonotype was found once. This chain links TRBV12-3 or TRBV12-4 with TRBJ2-2; TRBD2 aligns across 7 bases. The CDR3 sequence is 15 residues long. Unmatched junction bases numbered 3, after V lost 2 bases and J lost 3 bases. This CDR3 is CASSLLAVYTGELFF. In DNA form, the CDR3 reads TGTGCCAGCAGTTTACTAGCGGTTTACACCGGGGAGCTGTTTTTT.

V and J are TRBV7-9 and TRBJ2-1; the match to TRBD2 covers 11 bases. The CDR3 consists of 15 residues. Germline trimming cut 4 bases from V and 7 bases from J; bases unmatched to any gene: 6. Germline loops: CDR1 SEHNR, CDR2 FQNEAQ (reference sequence). CDR3 sequence: CASSSTSGGMNEQFF. The CDR3 bases are TGTGCCAGCAGCTCCACTAGCGGGGGCATGAATGAGCAGTTCTTC. The full variable domain, completed using reference TRBV7-9 and TRBJ2-1, is DTGVSQNPRHKITKRGQNVTFRCDPISEHNRLYWYRQTLGQGPEFLTYFQNEAQLEKSRLLSDRFSAERPKGSFSTLEIQRTEQGDSAMYLCASSSTSGGMNEQFFGPGTRLTVL.

This chain links TRBV4-2 with TRBJ2-7, with D perhaps matching TRBD1 (5 bases). Germline assignment: CDR1 LGHNA and CDR2 YNFKEQ. Trimming cost V 0 bases and J 0 bases, with 12 bases left between them. CDR3 size: 16 residues. The CDR3 DNA reads TGTGCCAGCAGCCAAGAGACGCAGGGCTTCTCCTACGAGCAGTACTTC. Encoded protein: CASSQETQGFSYEQYF.

The chain carries TRBV20-1 and TRBJ2-7; 12 nucleotides align to TRBD1. Looked up from germline, CDR1 is DFQATT and CDR2 is SNEGSKA (reference sequence). The CDR3 runs to 16 residues. Unmatched junction bases numbered 11, after V lost 3 bases and J lost 5 bases. The CDR3 loop is CSASGGPGQGADEQYF. The CDR3 DNA follows: TGCAGTGCTAGTGGGGGTCCGGGACAGGGGGCAGACGAGCAGTACTTC.

V usage is TRBV6-5 and J usage is TRBJ2-3; 11 nucleotides match TRBD1. The V and J ends lost 2 bases and 3 bases, in that order; junction bases with no gene match: 4. This CDR3 region has 16 residues. Germline assignment: CDR1 MNHEY and CDR2 SVGAGI. The CDR3 spells CASSYPGQGATDTQYF. DNA for the CDR3: TGTGCCAGCAGTTACCCCGGACAGGGGGCGACAGATACGCAGTATTTT.

The chain carries TRBV5-6 and TRBJ2-5, with 12 bases aligning to TRBD2. V shed 5 bases and J 1 base; nucleotides not matched to a gene: 6. CDR3 length: 16 residues. Germline CDR1 and CDR2: SGHDT and YYEEEE. The CDR3 spells CASSTGTSGLQETQYF. CDR3 DNA: TGTGCCAGCAGTACCGGGACTAGCGGGCTCCAAGAGACCCAGTACTTC. Based on the CDR3 plus reference TRBV5-6 and TRBJ2-5, the full variable domain is DAGVTQSPTHLIKTRGQQVTLRCSPKSGHDTVSWYQQALGQGPQFIFQYYEEEERQRGNFPDRFSGHQFPNYSSELNVNALLLGDSALYLCASSTGTSGLQETQYFGPGTRLLVL.

This chain connects TRBV10-3 to TRBJ2-1; the match to TRBD1 covers 10 bases. The trim removed 6 bases at V and 8 bases at J, leaving 16 bases unmatched. The CDR3 is made up of 17 amino acids. Per germline, CDR1 ENHRY and CDR2 SYGVKD. CDR3 nucleotide sequence: TGTGCCATCAGAAACACCCCGCGACAGGGGGCTCTGGATGAGCAGTTCTTC. It codes for CAIRNTPRQGALDEQFF.

J is TRBJ2-7 and V is TRBV4-1; TRBD1 agrees at 7 bases. Germline-derived CDR1 and CDR2 are MGHRA and YSYEKL. The CDR3 is 16 amino acids. With V trimmed by 4 bases and J by 4 bases, 13 bases remained unmatched. Here the CDR3 reads CASSRFGTVIPYEQYF. The DNA for the CDR3 is TGCGCCAGCAGCCGCTTTGGGACAGTCATCCCTTACGAGCAGTACTTC.

The J gene is TRBJ1-5, the V gene TRBV7-9; TRBD1 might be the D (5 bases). The CDR3 has 14 residues. Trimming took off 1 base at V and 5 bases at J, with 9 bases between the two ends. CDR1 and CDR2 (germline): SEHNR, FQNEAQ (reference sequence). The CDR3 here is CASSLETEYQPQHF. Here the CDR3 DNA reads TGTGCCAGCAGCTTAGAGACAGAGTATCAGCCCCAGCATTTT.